A single T cell receptor (beta chain) is shown here with its context. Germline V gene lookup returns CDR1 MGHDK and CDR2 SYGVNS. Trimming took off 0 bases at V and 1 base at J, with 13 bases between the two ends. The CDR3 covers 17 residues. Via MiXCR, TCRdb re-called the RT-PCR reads, giving one row per CDR3 protein. The sample records fewer than 800,000 distinct CDR3 sequences, more than 13% being singletons. The sequenced material came from memory CD4+ T cells from blood. This rearrangement joins TRBV25-1 to TRBJ1-3; possible D gene TRBD1, 5 bases. This clonotype was obtained from a female donor in good health, serving as a healthy control. For the CDR3, the DNA is TGTGCCAGCAGTGAATATGGGGGGAGAGGGTCTGGAAACACCATATATTTT. This encodes CASSEYGGRGSGNTIYF.